The sequence of this T cell receptor beta chain was determined in a study of a mutant IDH1 vaccine in newly diagnosed glioma (dated by TCRdb to about 2021). With regard to the full study: The roughly 32 treated patients were around 60% male and roughly 40% female, with a mean age of approximately 38 years. Before enrollment, most patients had been given radiochemotherapy with temozolomide as standard therapy, while the rest had received either radiotherapy alone or temozolomide alone. Peripheral blood was drawn at six visits: V03 (baseline), V05, V07, V10, V12 and V13. Longitudinal TCRB deep sequencing was performed for 20 to 25 treated patients wherever samples were available for exploratory analyses. On the study overall, not on this receptor specifically: Immune responses induced by the vaccine were seen in roughly 95% of patients across multiple MHC alleles. Availability determined which PBMC samples were chosen for TCRB deep sequencing. Pseudoprogression appeared unrelated to alterations in the top peripheral T cell clonotypes detected by TCRB sequencing. The authors noted that analyses of patient blood samples could not be reproduced because of sample limitations.

Turning to this clone: Its antigen is currently not known. Per-base qualities were not stored, and no clone one base away is much larger.

Library generation was performed with the immunoSEQ multiplex PCR assay. Following the manufacturer's protocol, the hsTCRB Kit was used to amplify rearranged TCR beta chain sequences. An Illumina MiSeq was used to sequence the TCRB libraries. Processing in the source paper ran as follows. Demultiplexing, trimming and gene mapping were performed with the kit vendor's proprietary platform. The table comes from immuneACCESS by way of TCRdb, which keeps in-frame sequences with V and J called. Part of the clones is missing from these tables; in studies checked, under half for an unresolved V gene and the rest for unknown reasons. The V and J calls and clone size are taken from that table; D and trimming were inferred from the DNA. The sample table contains about 34,000 clones; only one count was recorded for 80% of them. Approximately 9.4% of the sample is taken by the ten largest. The CDR3 numbers 15 residues from cysteine through phenylalanine. Solely the CDR3 DNA is kept, with 45 bases framed from the first base. V is pared back by 5 bases and J by 3 bases, with 13 bases lying between the germline termini. The germline V gene supplies CDR1 MNHEY and CDR2 SVGAGI.

What this sample's time point label stands for: baseline, week 1 (first vaccination visit). The treatment or condition label here, explained by the study, means: pre-vaccination baseline after standard-of-care therapy. All donors had newly diagnosed IDH1-mutant astrocytomas of WHO grade 3 or 4 that showed loss of nuclear ATRX. The samples were drawn from NOA16, a multicentre, single-arm, open-label phase I trial in Germany that tested a mutant IDH1 peptide vaccine in humans for the first time. Visit V03 blood draws served as the baseline sample for immunogenicity testing. Genomic DNA for TCRB sequencing was extracted from EDTA blood using the DNeasy Blood and Tissue Kit.

The receptor was isolated from a man aged 45-60 years with glioma. Some clones in this sample may be carry-over from other donors' samples. Sequencing was performed on peripheral blood mononuclear cells (PBMCs), taken from a glioma patient treated with radiotherapy, temozolomide or both. The V gene is TRBV6-5 and the J gene is TRBJ2-2, with TRBD2 tentatively as D gene (6 bases match). The CDR3 here reads CASSTTRDYTGELFF. The nucleotide sequence reads as follows: TGTGCCAGCAGTACTACCCGGGACTACACCGGGGAGCTGTTTTTT.